This note documents a single T cell receptor beta chain sequence. The antigen remains undetermined. The data were taken from a study of Ad26.COV2.S vaccination and SARS-CoV-2 variants. Libraries were prepared by immunoSEQ multiplex PCR; TCRdb keeps only in-frame clonotypes and omits some of them. The repertoire consists of more than 250,000 clones, with 70% to 90% occurring once and the leading ten covering around 3%. Broader study findings: Breadth of non-spike TCRs did not differ between vaccinees and placebo recipients.

The treatment here: over 15 received Ad26.COV2.S at low or high dose, single or two shots; 5 received placebo; per-sample allocation not given. Day 63 after the first vaccine or placebo injection was the time point for sampling. Within Boston, the person who donated was an adult of 18-55 years. This clonotype originated in a person between 18 and 65 years old who received the Ad26.COV2.S COVID-19 vaccine or a placebo. The material sequenced was peripheral blood, taken in a trial of Ad26.COV2.S vaccine versus placebo.

CDR3 nucleotide sequence: TGTGCCAGAAGCAGCCCTAGCGGGGGGGAAGAAAACAATGAGCAGTTCTTC. It yields the protein CARSSPSGGEENNEQFF. The rearrangement joins TRBV7-5 to TRBJ2-1; no DNA check was done on the table's D call, TRBD2. TRBV7-5 is a listed pseudogene. The CDR3 has 17 amino acids.